Listed below are T cell receptor beta chains from one sample, sequenced in a study of T-cell reconstitution after alpha-beta-depleted transplantation in children. One entry per CDR3 protein, called by TCRdb with MiXCR from the PCR reads. Among a few hundred thousand distinct CDR3 sequences, around 9.7% were seen once, and the ten largest hold about 4.8%. The sequencing used PBMCs from the stem cell graft donor, collected from the stem cell graft. The receptors come from a human donor who donated a stem cell graft to a child with SCID. Each CDR3 is given with its conserved first and last residue. D genes are given only for firm matches. Sizes are listed as once, few or many counts, or a class when the clone is expanded.

clone_size	v_call	j_call	d_call	cdr3_nt	cdr3_aa
many	TRBV4-1	TRBJ2-6	.	TGCGCCAGCAGCCAAGATCGAAGCGTCCTGACTTTC	CASSQDRSVLTF
many	TRBV7-2	TRBJ2-2	.	TGTGCCAGCAGCCCAGTCATACGCGGGGAGCTGTTTTTT	CASSPVIRGELFF
few	TRBV19	TRBJ1-5	.	TGTGCCAGTATCCCAACCTTCGAGGGTAGCAATCAGCCCCAGCATTTT	CASIPTFEGSNQPQHF
many	TRBV27	TRBJ2-7	TRBD2	TGTGCCAGCAGTCCCACGAAGGGAGGGGAGCAGTACTTC	CASSPTKGGEQYF
many	TRBV20-1	TRBJ1-5	TRBD1	TGCAGTGCTAGGCGGCAGGGGGTCTATCAGCCCCAGCATTTT	CSARRQGVYQPQHF
many	TRBV7-8	TRBJ1-1	.	TGTGCCAGCAGCCGACTTGTCGCAAACACTGAAGCTTTCTTT	CASSRLVANTEAFF
many	TRBV20-1	TRBJ2-5	TRBD1	TGCAGTGGAGGTCCAACAGGGGACCAGTACTTC	CSGGPTGDQYF
few	TRBV7-9	TRBJ2-7	.	TGTGCCAGCAGTTCCGCAGGGAGCCCCTACGAGCAGTACTTC	CASSSAGSPYEQYF
many	TRBV6-1	TRBJ1-1	TRBD1	TGTGCCAGCAGCCACCGTGCGGGACAGGGAATACTGAACACTGAAGCTTTCTTT	CASSHRAGQGILNTEAFF
many	TRBV9	TRBJ2-2	TRBD1	TGTGCCAGCAGCGTGACACCGGGACAGGTCAACACCGGGGAGCTGTTTTTT	CASSVTPGQVNTGELFF
many	TRBV7-2	TRBJ1-1	.	TGTGCCAGCAGCTTAGACTGGGGCAGGGTAACCACTGAAGCTTTCTTT	CASSLDWGRVTTEAFF
many	TRBV7-9	TRBJ1-6	TRBD1	TGTGCCAGCAGCCACGGACAGGGAGGAAATTCACCCCTCCACTTT	CASSHGQGGNSPLHF
many	TRBV5-1	TRBJ1-3	.	TGCGCCAGCAGCTTGGCCTCTGGAAACACCATATATTTT	CASSLASGNTIYF
many	TRBV20-1	TRBJ1-5	.	TGCAGTGCTAGCTACAGCCTCAATCAGCCCCAGCATTTT	CSASYSLNQPQHF
many	TRBV6-1	TRBJ2-7	TRBD1	TGTGCCAGCAGTGGGGGACAGAAGACCTACGAGCAGTACTTC	CASSGGQKTYEQYF
many	TRBV20-1	TRBJ1-4	TRBD1	TGCAGTGCGGCGGGACAGGGGGACGGAAAACTGTTTTTT	CSAAGQGDGKLFF
many	TRBV12-3/TRBV12-4	TRBJ2-2	.	TGTGCCAGCAGTCCCCTCGGGGGGGAGCTGTTTTTT	CASSPLGGELFF
many	TRBV19	TRBJ1-1	TRBD1	TGTGCCAGTCAAATACCGGACAGGGGGGCTGAAGCTTTCTTT	CASQIPDRGAEAFF
many	TRBV12-3/TRBV12-4	TRBJ2-7	TRBD2	TGTGCCAGCAGTCTGGGAGGGCACGAGCAGTACTTC	CASSLGGHEQYF
many	TRBV15	TRBJ1-1	.	TGTGCCACCAGCAGAGACACTGCGGGGGCGGGGGTCTACACTGAAGCTTTCTTT	CATSRDTAGAGVYTEAFF
many	TRBV7-9	TRBJ2-7	TRBD2	TGTGCCAGCAGATCAACTAGCGGGGGGCTGTCTATTCCGTACTTC	CASRSTSGGLSIPYF
many	TRBV20-1	TRBJ2-5	.	TGCAGTGCTAGATCCTTGGCGGGTGGTTCGGGCGTGGAGACCCAGTACTTC	CSARSLAGGSGVETQYF
many	TRBV20-1	TRBJ2-3	.	TGCAGTGCTATCGATGAGCGGGTGGGTTATACGCAGTATTTT	CSAIDERVGYTQYF
many	TRBV5-1	TRBJ1-5	.	TGCGCCAGCAGCCCGGGGGGTACCGTAATGGATCAGCCCCAGCATTTT	CASSPGGTVMDQPQHF
many	TRBV24-1	TRBJ2-3	.	TGTGCCACCCAGGACTTAAGCACAGATACGCAGTATTTT	CATQDLSTDTQYF
many	TRBV20-1	TRBJ1-2	.	TGCAGTGCTCCCGTCTTCGCAGGGACTAACTATGGCTACACCTTC	CSAPVFAGTNYGYTF
many	TRBV6-5	TRBJ1-6	.	TGTGCCAGCCGGGATCTTGCTGTATCACCCCTCCACTTT	CASRDLAVSPLHF